This TCR beta chain derives from a study of blood T cells in healthy people across ages. Study-wide findings and caveats: Roughly linear declines in TCR beta diversity per million T cells occurred with age.

V lost 5 bases, J lost 5 bases, and 4 bases stayed unmatched. CDR3 length: 14 residues. Isolation per sample recovered at least 7 million PBMCs. The table lists this clonotype with many counts. Its target is not known. Together with a sample-barcoded 5' primer, a J-beta primer mix was included in a second PCR lasting about 6 to 11 cycles. Each cDNA molecule was tagged by a template-switch adaptor that had 12 random nucleotides. TCRdb processed the 5' RACE reads anew with MiXCR; each CDR3 protein has one entry. The table shows some 1.5 million distinct CDR3 sequences, with roughly 30% occurring only once.

The genes are TRBV12-3 or TRBV12-4 and TRBJ2-3; 10 nucleotides line up with TRBD2. The sequence derives from a woman aged 25 to 39 in good health. Sample: blood. The CDR3 region is CASSPRTSGDTQYF. The CDR3 DNA reads TGTGCCAGCAGTCCTCGGACTAGCGGAGATACGCAGTATTTT.